The subject of this entry is one TCR beta chain. The target antigen is unknown. Controls were age- and sex-matched healthy donors. The TEMRA cells underwent FACS enrichment, while the CD8+ and CD4+ T cells underwent negative isolation. The source of the sample is a study of CD8 T cells in Susac syndrome. Overall study results and limits: The study conceded that its TCR sequencing and HLA analysis involved relatively few individuals.

Random hexamers served to reverse transcribe roughly 0.45 to 1 ug RNA. A single record per CDR3 protein comes from TCRdb applying MiXCR to the immunoSEQ multiplex PCR reads. The sample shows 150,000 to 200,000 distinct CDR3 sequences, around 96% of them seen only once. The germline gives CDR1 SQVTM, CDR2 ANQGSEA. The CDR3 runs 13 residues. Deletions cut 4 bases from V and 3 bases from J, with 12 bases between. V usage is TRBV29-1 and J usage is TRBJ1-2; perhaps TRBD1 as D (5 bases). Sequenced: CD4+ T cells from PBMCs. The sequence derives from a human donor in good health. The CDR3 spells CSVAAGTDYGYTF. In DNA form, the CDR3 reads TGCAGCGTTGCCGCGGGGACGGACTATGGCTACACCTTC.